A selection of T cell receptor beta chains follows, all from one sample in a study of regulatory T cells in long-lasting Graves disease. TCRdb passed the multiplex PCR reads through MiXCR, listing each CDR3 protein once. Among 400,000 to 500,000 distinct CDR3 sequences, approximately 22% were seen once, and the ten largest hold roughly an eighth. The input for sequencing was peripheral blood mononuclear cells (PBMCs), taken when the disease was refractory, from a patient treated with antithyroid drugs. These receptors came from a female donor with Graves disease. CDR3s include the opening cysteine and the closing phenylalanine or tryptophan. D genes are given only for firm matches. Clone size is stated in some rows and not others, as once, few, many or a class when expanded.

J: TRBJ1-1
length: 16
D: .
V: TRBV13
size: .
DNA: TGTGCCAGCAGCATCCTCGGAGGGGTGGGGGGGACTGAAGCTTTCTTT
CDR3: CASSILGGVGGTEAFF

J: TRBJ2-4
length: 17
D: TRBD2
V: TRBV20-1
size: .
DNA: TGCAGTGCTAGGTCCGGGGGCGAGCGGGGGGTCAAAAACATTCAGTACTTC
CDR3: CSARSGGERGVKNIQYF

J: TRBJ2-5
length: 15
D: .
V: TRBV28
size: many
DNA: TGTGCCAGCAGTCCACGACTAGGGGGTCGGGAGACCCAGTACTTC
CDR3: CASSPRLGGRETQYF

J: TRBJ2-2
length: 14
D: .
V: TRBV19
size: .
DNA: TGTGCCAGTAGTCCCGGGGCAGGGGCCGGGGAGCTGCTTTTT
CDR3: CASSPGAGAGELLF

J: TRBJ2-5
length: 13
D: .
V: TRBV28
size: many
DNA: TGTGCCAGCAGCTCCAATGGCCAAGAGACCCAGTACTTC
CDR3: CASSSNGQETQYF

J: TRBJ1-2
length: 17
D: .
V: TRBV20-1
size: few
DNA: TGCAGTGCTAGGAGGCTTTCTGGGCAGGGGCTTATCTATGGCTACACCTTC
CDR3: CSARRLSGQGLIYGYTF

J: TRBJ2-5
length: 17
D: TRBD2
V: TRBV2
size: .
DNA: TGTGCCAGCAGTGAGGGGACTAGCGGGAGGGCCGGCGAGACCCAGTACTTC
CDR3: CASSEGTSGRAGETQYF

J: TRBJ2-5
length: 20
D: TRBD2
V: TRBV12-3/TRBV12-4
size: many
DNA: TGTGCCAGCAGTTTAGAGATCTCGGCTAGCGGGAGGATTGCTCAAGAGACCCAGTACTTC
CDR3: CASSLEISASGRIAQETQYF

J: TRBJ1-1
length: 18
D: .
V: TRBV11-2
size: .
DNA: TGTGCCAGCAGCTTACGGTACCCAGGAGACGGAATCAACACTGAAGCTTTCTTT
CDR3: CASSLRYPGDGINTEAFF

J: TRBJ1-5
length: 13
D: .
V: TRBV20-1
size: .
DNA: TGCAGTGCTAACGTCCCGGGCAATCAGCCCCAGCATTTT
CDR3: CSANVPGNQPQHF

J: TRBJ1-1
length: 14
D: .
V: TRBV7-2
size: few
DNA: TGTGCCAGCAGCTTAGAGTTCAGCAACACTGAAGCTTTCTTT
CDR3: CASSLEFSNTEAFF

J: TRBJ2-5
length: 16
D: .
V: TRBV19
size: .
DNA: TGTGCCAGTAGTAGACGGCAAAACTACCCACAAGAGACCCAGTACTTC
CDR3: CASSRRQNYPQETQYF

J: TRBJ1-5
length: 16
D: TRBD1
V: TRBV6-1
size: few
DNA: TGTGCCAGCATAGCCCCCGGGGAACAGGGGGACCAGCCCCAGCATTTT
CDR3: CASIAPGEQGDQPQHF

J: TRBJ2-7
length: 15
D: TRBD1
V: TRBV19
size: once
DNA: TGTGCCACCAAGAAACAGGGACAGGGGATTTACGAGCAGTACTTC
CDR3: CATKKQGQGIYEQYF

J: TRBJ2-5
length: 16
D: TRBD2
V: TRBV3-1
size: .
DNA: TGTGCCAGTAAACTAGCGGGAGGGCCAGTGGCAGAGACCCAGTACTTC
CDR3: CASKLAGGPVAETQYF

J: TRBJ1-1
length: 15
D: TRBD1
V: TRBV6-5
size: many
DNA: TGTGCCAGCAGTTCCGGGACAGGGGCTGGCACTGAAGCTTTCTTT
CDR3: CASSSGTGAGTEAFF

J: TRBJ2-2
length: 16
D: TRBD1
V: TRBV12-3/TRBV12-4
size: .
DNA: TGTGCCAGCAGTTTAACCGGGACAGGGATTACCAGGGAGCTGTTTTTT
CDR3: CASSLTGTGITRELFF

J: TRBJ2-6
length: 15
D: .
V: TRBV28
size: few
DNA: TGTGCCAGCAGTCCGCTCGGGGCTGGGACCAACGTCCTGACTTTC
CDR3: CASSPLGAGTNVLTF

J: TRBJ2-5
length: 15
D: .
V: TRBV9
size: many
DNA: TGTGCCAGCAGCGTAGGGGTGGGGGACCAAGAGACCCAGTACTTC
CDR3: CASSVGVGDQETQYF

J: TRBJ2-7
length: 14
D: TRBD1
V: TRBV10-3
size: many
DNA: TGTGCCATCAGGAAGGGGACAGATTTAGTCGAGCAGTACTTC
CDR3: CAIRKGTDLVEQYF

J: TRBJ2-7
length: 15
D: TRBD2
V: TRBV29-1
size: .
DNA: TGCAGCGTTGAAGACATGGATGGGGGGGGTTACGAGCAGTACTTC
CDR3: CSVEDMDGGGYEQYF

J: TRBJ1-4
length: 11
D: .
V: TRBV28
size: many
DNA: TGTGCCAGCAGTTTAGCTGAAAAACTGTTTTTT
CDR3: CASSLAEKLFF

J: TRBJ2-3
length: 15
D: .
V: TRBV3-1
size: few
DNA: TGTGCCAGCAGCCAGCAGCGGCTTACCACAGATACGCAGTATTTT
CDR3: CASSQQRLTTDTQYF

J: TRBJ2-7
length: 15
D: .
V: TRBV27
size: many
DNA: TGTGCCAGCAGTTTAGCCGGGTTGGGCTCCTACGAGCAGTACTTC
CDR3: CASSLAGLGSYEQYF

J: TRBJ2-5
length: 13
D: .
V: TRBV6-1
size: many
DNA: TGTGCCAGCGACAGGACAGTTGGAGAGACCCAGTACTTC
CDR3: CASDRTVGETQYF

J: TRBJ1-2
length: 15
D: .
V: TRBV7-9
size: few
DNA: TGTGCCAGCAGCTCAGCGGCGAAGGGGAACTATGGCTACACCTTC
CDR3: CASSSAAKGNYGYTF

J: TRBJ1-2
length: 15
D: TRBD1
V: TRBV5-1
size: many
DNA: TGCGCCAGCAGCCCCGGACAGGGGGCTAACTATGGCTACACCTTC
CDR3: CASSPGQGANYGYTF

J: TRBJ1-1
length: 18
D: TRBD1
V: TRBV13
size: .
DNA: TGTGCCAGCAGCTTAGGCCGCAAACCGAGGACAGGGGGCACTGAAGCTTTCTTT
CDR3: CASSLGRKPRTGGTEAFF

J: TRBJ1-4
length: 12
D: .
V: TRBV20-1
size: many
DNA: TGCAGTGCTACGATGGGGGATGAAAAACTGTTTTTT
CDR3: CSATMGDEKLFF

J: TRBJ2-2
length: 15
D: .
V: TRBV20-1
size: many
DNA: TGCAGTGCTAGAGAGCGGAGGCTTAACACCGGGGAGCTGTTTTTT
CDR3: CSARERRLNTGELFF

J: TRBJ2-3
length: 17
D: TRBD2
V: TRBV5-6
size: few
DNA: TGTGCCAGCAGACGCGGGACTAGCGGGCCTAGCACAGATACGCAGTATTTT
CDR3: CASRRGTSGPSTDTQYF

J: TRBJ2-3
length: 15
D: TRBD1
V: TRBV27
size: .
DNA: TGTGCCAGCAGTCCCAGGGGGCTAAACACAGATACGCAGTATTTT
CDR3: CASSPRGLNTDTQYF

J: TRBJ2-7
length: 15
D: TRBD1
V: TRBV15
size: many
DNA: TGTGCCACCAGCACGTACGGACAGGGGTTCCACGAGCAGTACTTC
CDR3: CATSTYGQGFHEQYF

J: TRBJ2-5
length: 17
D: TRBD1
V: TRBV27
size: many
DNA: TGTGCCAGCAGACCACCTCTCTCGGACAGGGGGCTGGAGACCCAGTACTTC
CDR3: CASRPPLSDRGLETQYF

J: TRBJ1-2
length: 14
D: TRBD1
V: TRBV12-3/TRBV12-4
size: many
DNA: TGTGCCAGCAGTGGACAGGGGGTGGTCTATGGCTACACCTTC
CDR3: CASSGQGVVYGYTF

J: TRBJ1-1
length: 14
D: .
V: TRBV3-1
size: many
DNA: TGTGCCAGCAGCCGCAGTAAAGGGGGCACTGAAGCTTTCTTT
CDR3: CASSRSKGGTEAFF

J: TRBJ2-7
length: 14
D: .
V: TRBV5-4
size: .
DNA: TGTGCCAGCAGCCCGGACATACAGCACTACGAGCAGTACTTC
CDR3: CASSPDIQHYEQYF

J: TRBJ1-2
length: 14
D: .
V: TRBV10-3
size: many
DNA: TGTGCCATCAGTGATTCCCTCGACAGCTATGGCTACACCTTC
CDR3: CAISDSLDSYGYTF

J: TRBJ1-5
length: 15
D: TRBD1
V: TRBV20-1
size: few
DNA: TGCAGTGCTGGGGGACAGGGAAGGCGCAATCAGCCCCAGCATTTT
CDR3: CSAGGQGRRNQPQHF

J: TRBJ2-3
length: 14
D: TRBD2
V: TRBV20-1
size: .
DNA: TGCAGTGCTAGACCTAGCGGGCTGACAGATACGCAGTATTTT
CDR3: CSARPSGLTDTQYF

J: TRBJ2-7
length: 13
D: .
V: TRBV10-3
size: few
DNA: TGTGCCATCGGTCTAGCTACCGTCGGTGAGCAGTACTTC
CDR3: CAIGLATVGEQYF